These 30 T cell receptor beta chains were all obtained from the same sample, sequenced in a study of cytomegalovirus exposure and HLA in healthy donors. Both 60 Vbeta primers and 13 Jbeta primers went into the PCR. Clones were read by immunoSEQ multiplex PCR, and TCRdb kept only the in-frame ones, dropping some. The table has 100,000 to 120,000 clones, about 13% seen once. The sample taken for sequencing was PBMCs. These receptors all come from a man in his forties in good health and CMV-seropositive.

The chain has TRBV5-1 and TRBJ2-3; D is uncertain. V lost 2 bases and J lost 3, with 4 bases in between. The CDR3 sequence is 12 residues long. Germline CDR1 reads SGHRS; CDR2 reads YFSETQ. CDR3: CASSFRTDTQYF. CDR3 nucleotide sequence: TGCGCCAGCAGCTTTAGAACAGATACGCAGTATTTT. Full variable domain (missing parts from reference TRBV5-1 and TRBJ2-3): KAGVTQTPRYLIKTRGQQVTLSCSPISGHRSVSWYQQTPGQGLQFLFEYFSETQRNKGNFPGRFSGRQFSNSRSEMNVSTLELGDSALYLCASSFRTDTQYFGPGTRLTVL.

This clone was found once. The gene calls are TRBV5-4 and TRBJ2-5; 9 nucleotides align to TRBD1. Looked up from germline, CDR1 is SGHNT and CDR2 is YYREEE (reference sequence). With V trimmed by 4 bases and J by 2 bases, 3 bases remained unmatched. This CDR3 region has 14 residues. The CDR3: CASSRDRVQETQYF. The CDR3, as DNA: TGTGCCAGCAGCAGGGACAGGGTGCAAGAGACCCAGTACTTC.

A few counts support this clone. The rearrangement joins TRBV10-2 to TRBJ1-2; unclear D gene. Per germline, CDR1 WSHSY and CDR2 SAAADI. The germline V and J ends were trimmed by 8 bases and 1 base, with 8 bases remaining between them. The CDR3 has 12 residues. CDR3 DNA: TGCGCCAGCGGGCAGGATAACTATGGCTACACCTTC. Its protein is CASGQDNYGYTF.

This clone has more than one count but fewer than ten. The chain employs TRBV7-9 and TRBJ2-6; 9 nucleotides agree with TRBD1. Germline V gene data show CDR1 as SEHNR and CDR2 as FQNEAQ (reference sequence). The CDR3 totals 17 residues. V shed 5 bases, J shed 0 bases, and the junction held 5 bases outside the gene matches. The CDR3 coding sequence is TGTGCCAGCAGCCCAACAGGGGGCGACTCTGGGGCCAACGTCCTGACTTTC. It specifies CASSPTGGDSGANVLTF.

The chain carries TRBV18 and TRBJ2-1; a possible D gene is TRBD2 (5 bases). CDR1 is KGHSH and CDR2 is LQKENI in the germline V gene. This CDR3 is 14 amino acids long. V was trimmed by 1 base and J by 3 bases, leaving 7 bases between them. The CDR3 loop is CASSPQLDYNEQFF. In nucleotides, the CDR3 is TGTGCCAGCTCACCACAACTAGACTACAATGAGCAGTTCTTC.

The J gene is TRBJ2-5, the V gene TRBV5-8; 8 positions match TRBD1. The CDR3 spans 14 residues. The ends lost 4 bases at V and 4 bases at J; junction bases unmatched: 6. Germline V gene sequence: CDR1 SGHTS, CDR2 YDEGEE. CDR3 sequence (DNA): TGTGCCAGCAGCCCGACAGGGGCCCGAGAGACCCAGTACTTC. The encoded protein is CASSPTGARETQYF.

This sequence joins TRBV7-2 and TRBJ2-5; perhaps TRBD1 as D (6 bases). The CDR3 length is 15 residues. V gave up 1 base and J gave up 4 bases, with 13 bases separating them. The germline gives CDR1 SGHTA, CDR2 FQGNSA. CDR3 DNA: TGTGCCAGCAGCTTAGGTCAGGGGCGCGGAGAGACCCAGTACTTC. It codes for CASSLGQGRGETQYF.

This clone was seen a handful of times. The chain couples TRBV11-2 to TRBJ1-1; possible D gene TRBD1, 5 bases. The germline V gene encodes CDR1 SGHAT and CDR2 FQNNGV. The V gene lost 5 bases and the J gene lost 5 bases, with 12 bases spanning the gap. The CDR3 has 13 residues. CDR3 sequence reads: CASSPRGDTEAFF. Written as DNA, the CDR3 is TGTGCCAGCAGCCCAAGGGGTGATACTGAAGCTTTCTTT.

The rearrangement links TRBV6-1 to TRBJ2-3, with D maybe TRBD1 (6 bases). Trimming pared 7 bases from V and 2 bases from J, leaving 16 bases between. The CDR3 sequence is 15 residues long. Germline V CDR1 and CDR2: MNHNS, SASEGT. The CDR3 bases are TGTGCCAGCATCCTGAGGCAGGGGCCCACAGATACGCAGTATTTT. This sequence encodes CASILRQGPTDTQYF.

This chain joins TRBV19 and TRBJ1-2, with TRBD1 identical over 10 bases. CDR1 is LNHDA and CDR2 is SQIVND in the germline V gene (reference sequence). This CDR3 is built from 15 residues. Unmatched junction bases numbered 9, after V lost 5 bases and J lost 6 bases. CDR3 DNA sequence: TGTGCCAGTAGTCCGGGGACAGGGGTCGGTGATGGCTACACCTTC. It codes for CASSPGTGVGDGYTF.

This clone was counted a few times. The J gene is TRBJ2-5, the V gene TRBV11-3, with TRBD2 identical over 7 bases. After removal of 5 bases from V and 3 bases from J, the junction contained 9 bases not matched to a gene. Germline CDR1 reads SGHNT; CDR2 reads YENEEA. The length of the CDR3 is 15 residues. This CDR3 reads CASSARGSAKETQYF. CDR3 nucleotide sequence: TGTGCCAGCAGCGCCCGCGGGAGCGCCAAAGAGACCCAGTACTTC.

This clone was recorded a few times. The CDR3: CASSEARGDTQYF. In nucleotides, the CDR3 is TGTGCCAGCAGTGAAGCGCGGGGAGATACGCAGTATTTT. This sequence joins TRBV6-1 and TRBJ2-3; D is perhaps TRBD2 (6 bases). The V end was cut by 0 bases, the J end by 5 bases, with 6 bases between. Germline V gene lookup returns CDR1 MNHNS and CDR2 SASEGT. The CDR3 covers 13 residues.

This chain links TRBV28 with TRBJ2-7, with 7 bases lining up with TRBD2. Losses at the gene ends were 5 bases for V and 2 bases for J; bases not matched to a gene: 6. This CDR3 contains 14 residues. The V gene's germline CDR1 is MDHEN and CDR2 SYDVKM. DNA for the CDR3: TGTGCCAGCAGTACCTCCGGGACTACCTACGAGCAGTACTTC. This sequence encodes CASSTSGTTYEQYF.

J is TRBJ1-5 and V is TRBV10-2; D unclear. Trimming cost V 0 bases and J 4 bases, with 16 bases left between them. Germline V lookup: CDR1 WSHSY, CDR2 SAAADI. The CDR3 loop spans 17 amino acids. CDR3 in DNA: TGCGCCAGCAGTGAGTCCCCCAGCGGACTTCTTAATCAGCCCCAGCATTTT. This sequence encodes CASSESPSGLLNQPQHF.

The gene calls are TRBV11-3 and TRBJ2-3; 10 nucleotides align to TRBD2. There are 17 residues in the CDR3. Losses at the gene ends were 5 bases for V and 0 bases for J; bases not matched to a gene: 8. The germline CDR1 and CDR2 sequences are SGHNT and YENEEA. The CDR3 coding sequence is TGTGCCAGCAGCCACGGGACTAGCGTTGAGAGCACAGATACGCAGTATTTT. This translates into CASSHGTSVESTDTQYF.

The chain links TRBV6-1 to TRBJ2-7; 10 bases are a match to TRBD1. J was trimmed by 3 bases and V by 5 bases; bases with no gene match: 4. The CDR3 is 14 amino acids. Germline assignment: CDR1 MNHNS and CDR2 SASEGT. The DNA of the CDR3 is TGTGCCAGCAGTCCCCGGGACAGGGGCTACGAGCAGTACTTC. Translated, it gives CASSPRDRGYEQYF.

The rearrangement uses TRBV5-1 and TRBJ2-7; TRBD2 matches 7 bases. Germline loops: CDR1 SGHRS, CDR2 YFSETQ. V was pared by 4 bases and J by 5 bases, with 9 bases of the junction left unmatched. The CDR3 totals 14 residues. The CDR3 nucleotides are TGCGCCAGCAGCCTACGGGGGAGGGAAAACGAGCAGTACGTC. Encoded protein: CASSLRGRENEQYV.

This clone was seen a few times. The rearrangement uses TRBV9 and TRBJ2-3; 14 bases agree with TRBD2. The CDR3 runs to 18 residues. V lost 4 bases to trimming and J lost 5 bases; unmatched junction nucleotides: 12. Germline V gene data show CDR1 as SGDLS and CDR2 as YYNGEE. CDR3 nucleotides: TGTGCCAGCAGCCTGACGACTAGCGGGAGGGCCACAGGAGATACGCAGTATTTT. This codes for CASSLTTSGRATGDTQYF.

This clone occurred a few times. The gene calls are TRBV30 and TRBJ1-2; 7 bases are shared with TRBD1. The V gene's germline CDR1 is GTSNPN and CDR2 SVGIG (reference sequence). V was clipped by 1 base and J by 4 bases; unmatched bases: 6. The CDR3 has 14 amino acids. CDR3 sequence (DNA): TGTGCCTGGAGTGAGACAGGGAGAGCCTATGGCTACACCTTC. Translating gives CAWSETGRAYGYTF.

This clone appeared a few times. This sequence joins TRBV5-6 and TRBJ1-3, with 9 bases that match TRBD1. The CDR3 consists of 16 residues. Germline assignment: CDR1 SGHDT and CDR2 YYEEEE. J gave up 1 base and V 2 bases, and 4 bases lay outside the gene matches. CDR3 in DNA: TGTGCCAGCAGCTTCTACGACAGGGGGTCTGGAAACACCATATATTTT. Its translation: CASSFYDRGSGNTIYF. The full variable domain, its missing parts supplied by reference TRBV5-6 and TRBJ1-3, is DAGVTQSPTHLIKTRGQQVTLRCSPKSGHDTVSWYQQALGQGPQFIFQYYEEEERQRGNFPDRFSGHQFPNYSSELNVNALLLGDSALYLCASSFYDRGSGNTIYFGEGSWLTVV.

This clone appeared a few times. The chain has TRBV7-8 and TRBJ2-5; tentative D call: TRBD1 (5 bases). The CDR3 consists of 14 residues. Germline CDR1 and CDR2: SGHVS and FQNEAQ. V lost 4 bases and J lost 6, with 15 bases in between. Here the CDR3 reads CASSSLEGVKTQYF. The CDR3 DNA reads TGTGCCAGCAGCTCCCTCGAAGGGGTAAAGACCCAGTACTTC.

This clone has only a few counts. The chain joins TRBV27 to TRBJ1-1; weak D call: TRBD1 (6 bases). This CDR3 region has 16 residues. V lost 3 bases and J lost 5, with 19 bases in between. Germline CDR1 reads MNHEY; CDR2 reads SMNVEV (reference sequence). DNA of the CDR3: TGTGCCAGCAGTTTCTCGAGGCGGGGGCGAGGGACTGAAGCTTTCTTT. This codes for CASSFSRRGRGTEAFF.

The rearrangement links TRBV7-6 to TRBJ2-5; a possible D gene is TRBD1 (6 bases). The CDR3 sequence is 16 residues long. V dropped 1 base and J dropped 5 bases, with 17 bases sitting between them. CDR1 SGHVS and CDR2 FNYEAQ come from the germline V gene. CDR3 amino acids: CASSLGVSGGSETQYF. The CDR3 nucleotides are TGTGCCAGCAGCTTAGGGGTGTCTGGGGGCTCTGAGACCCAGTACTTC.

CDR3 protein: CASSYGSGTTGAIQYF. The CDR3 DNA sequence: TGTGCCAGCAGTTACGGTAGCGGGACGACGGGGGCCATTCAGTACTTC. This chain uses TRBV6-6 with TRBJ2-4; 8 positions match TRBD2. The CDR3 is made up of 16 amino acids. The V gene's germline CDR1 is MNHNY and CDR2 SVGAGI (reference sequence). The V and J ends lost 2 bases and 9 bases, in that order; junction bases with no gene match: 12.

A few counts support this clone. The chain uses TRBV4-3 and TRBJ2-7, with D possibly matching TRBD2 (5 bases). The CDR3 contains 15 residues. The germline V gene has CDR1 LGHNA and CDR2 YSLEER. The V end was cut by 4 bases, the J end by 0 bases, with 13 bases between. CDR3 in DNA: TGCGCCAGCAGCCGCGAGCGGATTAGCTCCTACGAGCAGTACTTC. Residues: CASSRERISSYEQYF.

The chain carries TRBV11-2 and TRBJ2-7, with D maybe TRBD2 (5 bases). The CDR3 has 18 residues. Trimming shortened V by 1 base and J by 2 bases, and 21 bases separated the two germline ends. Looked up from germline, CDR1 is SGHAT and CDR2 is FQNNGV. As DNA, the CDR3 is TGTGCCAGCAGCTTAGCCGGAATCGGTTCTAGCTCAACCTACGAGCAGTACTTC. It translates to CASSLAGIGSSSTYEQYF.

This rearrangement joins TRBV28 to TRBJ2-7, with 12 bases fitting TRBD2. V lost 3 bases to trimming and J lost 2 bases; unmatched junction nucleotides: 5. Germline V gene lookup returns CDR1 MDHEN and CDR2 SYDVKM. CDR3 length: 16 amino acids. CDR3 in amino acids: CASSLTSGRNPYEQYF. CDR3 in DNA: TGTGCCAGCAGTTTGACTAGCGGGAGAAATCCCTACGAGCAGTACTTC.

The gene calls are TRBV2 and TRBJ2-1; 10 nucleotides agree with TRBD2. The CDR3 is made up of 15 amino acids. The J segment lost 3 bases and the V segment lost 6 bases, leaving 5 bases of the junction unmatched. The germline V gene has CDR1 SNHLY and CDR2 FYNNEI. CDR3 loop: CASRPGTSDYNEQFF. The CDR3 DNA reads TGTGCCAGCAGACCCGGGACTAGCGACTACAATGAGCAGTTCTTC.

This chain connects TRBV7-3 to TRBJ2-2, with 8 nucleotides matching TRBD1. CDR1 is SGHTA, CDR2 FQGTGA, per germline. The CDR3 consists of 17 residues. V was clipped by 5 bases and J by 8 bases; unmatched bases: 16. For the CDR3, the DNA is TGTGCCAGCAGCCCCCACTCACAGGGGGTGGGGAGAGGGGAGCTGTTTTTT. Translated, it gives CASSPHSQGVGRGELFF.

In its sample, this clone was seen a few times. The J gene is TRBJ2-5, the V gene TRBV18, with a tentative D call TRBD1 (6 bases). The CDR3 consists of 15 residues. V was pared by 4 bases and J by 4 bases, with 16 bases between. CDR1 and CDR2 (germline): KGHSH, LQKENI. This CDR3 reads CASSHLGAPPETQYF. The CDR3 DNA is TGTGCCAGCTCACACCTGGGGGCTCCCCCAGAGACCCAGTACTTC.